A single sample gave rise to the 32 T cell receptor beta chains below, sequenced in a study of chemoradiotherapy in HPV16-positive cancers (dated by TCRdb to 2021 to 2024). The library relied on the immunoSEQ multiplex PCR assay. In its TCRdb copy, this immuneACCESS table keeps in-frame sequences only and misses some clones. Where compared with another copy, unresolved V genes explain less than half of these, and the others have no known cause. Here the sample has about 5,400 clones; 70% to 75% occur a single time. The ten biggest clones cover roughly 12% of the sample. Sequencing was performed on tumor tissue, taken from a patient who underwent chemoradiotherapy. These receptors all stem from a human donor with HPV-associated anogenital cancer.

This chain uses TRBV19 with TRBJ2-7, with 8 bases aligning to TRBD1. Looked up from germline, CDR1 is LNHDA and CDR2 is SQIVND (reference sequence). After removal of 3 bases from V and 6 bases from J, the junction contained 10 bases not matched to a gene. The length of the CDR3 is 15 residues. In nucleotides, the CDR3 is TGTGCCAGTAGTATGATCAGGGGGCAGACACGCGAGCAGTACTTC. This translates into CASSMIRGQTREQYF.

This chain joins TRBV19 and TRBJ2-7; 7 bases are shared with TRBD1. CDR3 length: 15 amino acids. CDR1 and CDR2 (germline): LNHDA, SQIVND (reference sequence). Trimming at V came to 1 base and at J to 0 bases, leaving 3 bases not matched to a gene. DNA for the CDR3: TGTGCCAGTAGTATAGGACAGGGTCTCTCCTACGAGCAGTACTTC. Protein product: CASSIGQGLSYEQYF.

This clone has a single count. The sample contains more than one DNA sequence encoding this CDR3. CDR3 nucleotides: TGTGCCAGCAGCTTAGTACAGGGAGGAACAGATACGCAGTATTTT. As protein: CASSLVQGGTDTQYF. The chain is built from TRBV7-9 and TRBJ2-3; D assignment may be TRBD1 or TRBD2 (6 bases each). The germline V gene has CDR1 SEHNR and CDR2 FQNEAQ (reference sequence). The CDR3 consists of 15 residues. V lost 1 base to trimming and J lost 3 bases, with 11 bases between them.

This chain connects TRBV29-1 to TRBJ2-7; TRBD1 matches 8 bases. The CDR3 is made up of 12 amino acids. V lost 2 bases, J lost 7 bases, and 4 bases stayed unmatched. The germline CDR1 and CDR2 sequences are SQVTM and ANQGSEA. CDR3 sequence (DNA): TGCAGCGTTGAACAGGGGGCGGGTGAGCAGTACTTC. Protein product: CSVEQGAGEQYF.

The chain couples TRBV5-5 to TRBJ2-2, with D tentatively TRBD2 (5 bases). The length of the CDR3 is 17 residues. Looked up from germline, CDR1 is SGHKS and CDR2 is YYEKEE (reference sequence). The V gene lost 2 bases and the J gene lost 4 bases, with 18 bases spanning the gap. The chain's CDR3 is CASSFSPVYEGTGELFF. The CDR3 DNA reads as TGTGCCAGCAGCTTCAGCCCAGTTTATGAGGGCACCGGGGAGCTGTTTTTT.

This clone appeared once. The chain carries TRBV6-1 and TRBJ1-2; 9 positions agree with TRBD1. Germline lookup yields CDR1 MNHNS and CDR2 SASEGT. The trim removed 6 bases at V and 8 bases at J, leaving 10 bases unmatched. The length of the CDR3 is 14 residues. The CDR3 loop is CASSPATGGRGYTF. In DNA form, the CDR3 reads TGTGCCAGCAGCCCAGCGACAGGGGGGAGAGGCTACACCTTC.

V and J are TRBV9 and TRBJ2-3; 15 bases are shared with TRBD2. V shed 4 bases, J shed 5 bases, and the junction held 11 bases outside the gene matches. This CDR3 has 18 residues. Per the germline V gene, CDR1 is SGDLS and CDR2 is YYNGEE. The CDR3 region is CASSSQGLAGGQRDTQYF. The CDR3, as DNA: TGTGCCAGCAGCTCGCAAGGACTAGCGGGAGGGCAAAGAGATACGCAGTATTTT.

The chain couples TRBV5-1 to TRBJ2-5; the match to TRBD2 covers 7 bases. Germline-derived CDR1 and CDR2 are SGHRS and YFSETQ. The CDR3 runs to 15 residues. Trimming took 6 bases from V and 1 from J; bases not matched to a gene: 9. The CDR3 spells CASIGAGQAQETQYF. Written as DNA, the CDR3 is TGCGCCAGCATTGGAGCGGGGCAGGCCCAAGAGACCCAGTACTTC.

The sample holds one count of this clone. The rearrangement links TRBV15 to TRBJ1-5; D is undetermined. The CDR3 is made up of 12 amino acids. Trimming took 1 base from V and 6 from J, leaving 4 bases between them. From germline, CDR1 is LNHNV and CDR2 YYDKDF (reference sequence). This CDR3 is CATSRGRQPQHF. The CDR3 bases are TGTGCCACCAGCAGAGGACGTCAGCCCCAGCATTTT.

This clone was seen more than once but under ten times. In nucleotides, the CDR3 is TGCGCCAGCAGCCAAGAGGACAGAGAAGCCTACGAGCAGTACTTC. Protein sequence: CASSQEDREAYEQYF. V gene TRBV4-1 combines with J gene TRBJ2-7; TRBD1 might be the D (6 bases). V shed 0 bases and J shed 2 bases, with 11 bases lying between them. CDR3 size: 15 residues. Per the germline V gene, CDR1 is MGHRA and CDR2 is YSYEKL.

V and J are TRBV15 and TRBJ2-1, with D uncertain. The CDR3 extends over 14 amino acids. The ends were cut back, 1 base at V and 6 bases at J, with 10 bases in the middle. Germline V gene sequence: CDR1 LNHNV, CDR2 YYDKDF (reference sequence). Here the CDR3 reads CATSRANPINEQFF. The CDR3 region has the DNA TGTGCCACCAGCAGAGCCAACCCAATCAATGAGCAGTTCTTC.

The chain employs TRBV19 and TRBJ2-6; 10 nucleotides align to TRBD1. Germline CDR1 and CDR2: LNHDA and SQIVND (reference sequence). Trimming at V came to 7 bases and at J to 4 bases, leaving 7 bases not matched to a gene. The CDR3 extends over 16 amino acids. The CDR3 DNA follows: TGTGCCAGTACCCGGACAGGGGGGTTCGGGGCCAACGTCCTGACTTTC. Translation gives CASTRTGGFGANVLTF.

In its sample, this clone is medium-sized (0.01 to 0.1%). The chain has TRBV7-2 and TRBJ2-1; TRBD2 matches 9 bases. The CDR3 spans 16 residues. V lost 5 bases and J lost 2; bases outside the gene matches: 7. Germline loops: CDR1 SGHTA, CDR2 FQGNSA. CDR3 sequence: CASSPDSGRPYNEQFF. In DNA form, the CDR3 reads TGTGCCAGCAGCCCAGATAGCGGGAGACCCTACAATGAGCAGTTCTTC. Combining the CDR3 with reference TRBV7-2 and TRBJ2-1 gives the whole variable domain GAGVSQSPSNKVTEKGKDVELRCDPISGHTALYWYRQSLGQGLEFLIYFQGNSAPDKSGLPSDRFSAERTGGSVSTLTIQRTQQEDSAVYLCASSPDSGRPYNEQFFGPGTRLTVL.

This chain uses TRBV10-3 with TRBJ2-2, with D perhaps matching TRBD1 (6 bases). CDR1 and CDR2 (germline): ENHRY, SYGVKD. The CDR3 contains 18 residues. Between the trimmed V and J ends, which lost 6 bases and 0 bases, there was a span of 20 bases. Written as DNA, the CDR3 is TGTGCCATCAGGGAGGTAGTGGTGCAGGGGTCGAACACCGGGGAGCTGTTTTTT. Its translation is CAIREVVVQGSNTGELFF.

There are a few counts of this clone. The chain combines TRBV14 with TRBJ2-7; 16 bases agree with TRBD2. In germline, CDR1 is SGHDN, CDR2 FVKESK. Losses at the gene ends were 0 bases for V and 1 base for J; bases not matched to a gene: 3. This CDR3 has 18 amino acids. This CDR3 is CASSQEQGLAGGSYEQYF. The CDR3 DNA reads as TGTGCCAGCAGCCAAGAGCAGGGACTAGCGGGAGGGTCCTACGAGCAGTACTTC.

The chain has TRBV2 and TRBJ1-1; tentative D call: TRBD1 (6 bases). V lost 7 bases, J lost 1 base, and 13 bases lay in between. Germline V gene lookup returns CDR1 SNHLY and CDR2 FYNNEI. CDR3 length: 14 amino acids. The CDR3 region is CASKRQASNTEAFF. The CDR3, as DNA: TGTGCCAGCAAAAGACAGGCTTCGAACACTGAAGCTTTCTTT. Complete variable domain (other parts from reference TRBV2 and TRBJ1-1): EPEVTQTPSHQVTQMGQEVILRCVPISNHLYFYWYRQILGQKVEFLVSFYNNEISEKSEIFDDQFSVERPDGSNFTLKIRSTKLEDSAMYFCASKRQASNTEAFFGQGTRLTVV.

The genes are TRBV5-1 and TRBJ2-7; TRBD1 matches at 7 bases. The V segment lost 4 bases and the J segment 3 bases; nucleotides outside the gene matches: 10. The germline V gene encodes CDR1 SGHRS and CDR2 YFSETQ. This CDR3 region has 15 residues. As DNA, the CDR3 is TGCGCCAGCAGCCCCTATCCCTCAGGGGGCTACGAGCAGTACTTC. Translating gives CASSPYPSGGYEQYF.

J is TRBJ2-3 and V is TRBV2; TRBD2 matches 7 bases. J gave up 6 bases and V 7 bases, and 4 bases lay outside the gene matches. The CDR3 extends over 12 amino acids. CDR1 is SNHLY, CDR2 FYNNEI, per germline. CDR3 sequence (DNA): TGTGCCAGCACCGAAGCGGGGGATACGCAGTATTTT. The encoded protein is CASTEAGDTQYF.

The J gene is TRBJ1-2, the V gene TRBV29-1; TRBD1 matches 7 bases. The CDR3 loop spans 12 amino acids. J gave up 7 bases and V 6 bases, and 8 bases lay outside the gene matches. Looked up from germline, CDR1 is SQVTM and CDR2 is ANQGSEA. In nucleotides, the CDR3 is TGCAGCGTAGAGAAGGGGGCGGGTGGCTACACCTTC. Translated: CSVEKGAGGYTF.

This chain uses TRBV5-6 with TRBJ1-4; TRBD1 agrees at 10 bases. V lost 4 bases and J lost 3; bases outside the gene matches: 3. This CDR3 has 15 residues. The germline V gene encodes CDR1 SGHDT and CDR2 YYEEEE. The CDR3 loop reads CASSPGTGANEKLFF. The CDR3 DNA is TGTGCCAGCAGCCCAGGGACAGGGGCTAATGAAAAACTGTTTTTT.

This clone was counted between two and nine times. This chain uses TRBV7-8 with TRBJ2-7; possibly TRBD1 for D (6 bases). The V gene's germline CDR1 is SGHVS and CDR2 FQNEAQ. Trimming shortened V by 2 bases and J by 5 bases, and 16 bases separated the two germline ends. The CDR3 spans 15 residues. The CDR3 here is CASSLFQGFKDEQYF. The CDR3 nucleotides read TGTGCCAGCAGCTTATTTCAGGGGTTCAAAGACGAGCAGTACTTC.

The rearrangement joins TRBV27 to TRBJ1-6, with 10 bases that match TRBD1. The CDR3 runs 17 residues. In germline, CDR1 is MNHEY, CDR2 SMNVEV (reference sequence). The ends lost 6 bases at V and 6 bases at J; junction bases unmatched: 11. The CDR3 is CASSDRGPPATNSPLHF. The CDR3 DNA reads TGTGCCAGCAGCGACAGGGGGCCTCCCGCTACTAATTCACCCCTCCACTTT.

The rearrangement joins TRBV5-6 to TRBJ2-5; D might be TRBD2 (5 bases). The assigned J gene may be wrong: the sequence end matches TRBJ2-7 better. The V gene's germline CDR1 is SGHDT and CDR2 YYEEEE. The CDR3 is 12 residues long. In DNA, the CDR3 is TGTGCCAGCAGCAGGACTGTCTACGAGCAGTACTTC. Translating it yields CASSRTVYEQYF.

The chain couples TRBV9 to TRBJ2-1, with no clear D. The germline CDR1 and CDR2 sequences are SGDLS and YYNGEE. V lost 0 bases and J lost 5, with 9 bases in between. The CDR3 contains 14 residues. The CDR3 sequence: CASSVAPGNNEQFF. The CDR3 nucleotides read TGTGCCAGCAGCGTAGCCCCAGGTAACAATGAGCAGTTCTTC.

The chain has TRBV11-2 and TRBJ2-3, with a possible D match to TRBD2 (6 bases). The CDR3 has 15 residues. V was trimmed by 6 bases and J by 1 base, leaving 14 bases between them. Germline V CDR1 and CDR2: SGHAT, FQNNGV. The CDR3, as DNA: TGTGCCAGCAGTCAAGGGCGGGAACGCACAGATACGCAGTATTTT. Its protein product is CASSQGRERTDTQYF.

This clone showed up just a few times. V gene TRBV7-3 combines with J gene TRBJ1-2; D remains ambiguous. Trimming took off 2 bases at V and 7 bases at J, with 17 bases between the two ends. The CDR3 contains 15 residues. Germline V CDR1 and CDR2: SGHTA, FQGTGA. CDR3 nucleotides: TGTGCCAGCAGCTTACGGGCAGGAGGGTTGGGTGGCTACACCTTC. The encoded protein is CASSLRAGGLGGYTF.

In nucleotides, the CDR3 is TGTGCCAGCAGTTACAGCTCCTATAATTCACCCCTCCACTTT. Translating gives CASSYSSYNSPLHF. The chain employs TRBV6-5 and TRBJ1-6; no reliable D call. V was pared by 2 bases and J by 0 bases, with 2 bases between. This CDR3 region has 14 residues. CDR1 MNHEY and CDR2 SVGAGI come from the germline V gene.

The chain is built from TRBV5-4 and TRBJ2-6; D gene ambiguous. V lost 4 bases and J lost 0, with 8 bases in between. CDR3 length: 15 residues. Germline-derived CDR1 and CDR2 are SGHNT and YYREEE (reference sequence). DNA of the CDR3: TGTGCCAGCAGCCCGACATTCTCTGGGGCCAACGTCCTGACTTTC. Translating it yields CASSPTFSGANVLTF.

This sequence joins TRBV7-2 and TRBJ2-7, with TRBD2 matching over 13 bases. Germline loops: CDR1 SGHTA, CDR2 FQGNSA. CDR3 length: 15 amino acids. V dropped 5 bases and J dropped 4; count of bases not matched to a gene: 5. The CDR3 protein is CASSPLAGGPYEQYF. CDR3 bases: TGTGCCAGCAGCCCACTAGCGGGAGGGCCGTACGAGCAGTACTTC.

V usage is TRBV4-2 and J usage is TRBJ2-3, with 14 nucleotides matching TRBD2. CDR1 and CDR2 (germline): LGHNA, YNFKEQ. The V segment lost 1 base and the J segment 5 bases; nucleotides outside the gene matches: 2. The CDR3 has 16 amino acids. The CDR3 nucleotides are TGTGCCAGCAGCCAAGCCGGGACTAGCGGGGGAGATACGCAGTATTTT. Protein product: CASSQAGTSGGDTQYF.

The CDR3 loop is CASPRDRASEAFF. Here the CDR3 DNA reads TGTGCCAGTCCTCGGGACAGGGCCTCTGAAGCTTTCTTT. The chain recombines TRBV6-1 with TRBJ1-1; TRBD1 matches 9 bases. Trimming cost V 9 bases and J 6 bases; bases outside gene matches: 8. In germline, CDR1 is MNHNS, CDR2 SASEGT. The CDR3 loop spans 13 amino acids.

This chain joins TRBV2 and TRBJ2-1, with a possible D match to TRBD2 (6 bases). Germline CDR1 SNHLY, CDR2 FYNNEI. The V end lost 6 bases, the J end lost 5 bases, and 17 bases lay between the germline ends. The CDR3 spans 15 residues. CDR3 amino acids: CASRKEASVNNEQFF. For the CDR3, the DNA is TGTGCCAGCAGGAAGGAGGCTAGCGTAAACAATGAGCAGTTCTTC.